The clone carrying this T cell receptor (beta chain) was picked up many times. What it recognizes is unknown. This sample was included in a study of T cells in Graves' hyperthyroidism and ophthalmopathy. In the study overall: Peripheral blood was drawn at first diagnosis, prior to all treatment. Study-wide results and limits: From stable hyperthyroidism, ophthalmopathy was separated by a 13 V-J model.

CDR3 length: 16 residues. V lost 0 bases and J lost 4, with 15 bases in between. Germline V gives CDR1 SGHAT, CDR2 FQNNGV. Clinical symptoms, serum thyroxine, TRAb, thyroid ultrasound and orbital computed tomography informed diagnoses. PBMCs stemmed from less than 13 ml fresh peripheral blood. The TCR beta CDR3 regions underwent amplification using RNA transcripts as the source. Initially, a first-round RT-PCR of the TCR CDR3 employed the HTBI primer set. MiXCR was run by TCRdb on the multiplex PCR reads, yielding one entry per CDR3 protein. The sample carries about 500,000 distinct CDR3 sequences, under 20% recorded once.

The source of this sequence is a woman under 30 with Graves' ophthalmopathy. The sequencing sample was made of blood. The chain uses TRBV11-2 and TRBJ2-5, with D possibly TRBD2 on 6 matching bases. DNA for the CDR3: TGTGCCAGCAGCTTAGATTTTGCGGGGAGGTTAGAGACCCAGTACTTC. This translates into CASSLDFAGRLETQYF.